This TCR beta chain was captured by sequencing in a study of blood T cells in healthy people across ages. A sample-barcoded 5' primer and a J-beta primer mix were used in a second PCR of roughly 6 to 11 cycles. TCRdb recomputed calls from the 5' RACE reads with MiXCR, one row per CDR3 protein. Here the sample spans over a million distinct CDR3 sequences, around 45% being singletons. The CDR3 totals 16 residues. The trim removed 5 bases at V and 5 bases at J, leaving 12 bases unmatched. Per the germline V gene, CDR1 is SEHNR and CDR2 is FQNEAQ (reference sequence). This clonotype has a single count. V is TRBV7-9 and J is TRBJ2-3, with TRBD2 matching 8 bases. Sequenced input: blood. This clonotype was obtained from a woman aged 55-69 years in good health. The DNA for the CDR3 is TGTGCCAGCAGCGGGTACAAGCGGGAGTCAAGAGATACGCAGTATTTT. It yields the protein CASSGYKRESRDTQYF.